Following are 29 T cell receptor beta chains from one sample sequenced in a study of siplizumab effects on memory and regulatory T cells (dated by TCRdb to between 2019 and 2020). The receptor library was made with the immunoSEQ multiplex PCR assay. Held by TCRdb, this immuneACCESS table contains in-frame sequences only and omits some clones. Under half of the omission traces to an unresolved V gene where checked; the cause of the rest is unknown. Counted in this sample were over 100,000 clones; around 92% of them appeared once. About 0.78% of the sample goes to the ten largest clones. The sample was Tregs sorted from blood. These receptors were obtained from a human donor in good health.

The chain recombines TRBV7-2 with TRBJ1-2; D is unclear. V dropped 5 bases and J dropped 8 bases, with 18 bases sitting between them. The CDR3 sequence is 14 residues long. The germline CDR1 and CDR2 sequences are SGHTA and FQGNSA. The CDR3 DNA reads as TGTGCCAGCAGCCTTGAATGGGGAAGAGAGGGCTACACCTTC. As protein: CASSLEWGREGYTF.

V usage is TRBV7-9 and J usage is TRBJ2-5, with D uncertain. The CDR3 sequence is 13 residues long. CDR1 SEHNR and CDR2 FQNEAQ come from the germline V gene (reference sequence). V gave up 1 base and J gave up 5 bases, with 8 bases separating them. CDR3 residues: CASSLDLRETQYF. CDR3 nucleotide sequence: TGTGCCAGCAGCTTAGATCTGCGGGAGACCCAGTACTTC.

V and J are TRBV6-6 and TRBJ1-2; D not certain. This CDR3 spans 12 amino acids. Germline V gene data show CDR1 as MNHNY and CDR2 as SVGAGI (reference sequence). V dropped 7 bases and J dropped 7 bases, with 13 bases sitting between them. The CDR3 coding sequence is TGTGCCAGCAATAAGCTCTCGGGTGGCTACACCTTC. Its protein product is CASNKLSGGYTF.

This CDR3 is CASSLRQPSGNTIYF. The CDR3 DNA follows: TGTGCCAGCAGTTTAAGGCAGCCCTCTGGAAACACCATATATTTT. This chain joins TRBV27 and TRBJ1-3; no reliable D call. The V gene lost 2 bases and the J gene lost 0 bases, with 8 bases spanning the gap. Germline V gives CDR1 MNHEY, CDR2 SMNVEV (reference sequence). CDR3 length: 15 amino acids.

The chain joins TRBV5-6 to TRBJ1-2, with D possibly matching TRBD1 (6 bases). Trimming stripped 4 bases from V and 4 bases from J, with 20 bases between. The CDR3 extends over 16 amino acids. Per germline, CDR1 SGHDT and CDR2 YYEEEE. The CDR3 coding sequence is TGTGCCAGCAGCAGCGATAGGGGACACAGGACCTATGGCTACACCTTC. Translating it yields CASSSDRGHRTYGYTF.

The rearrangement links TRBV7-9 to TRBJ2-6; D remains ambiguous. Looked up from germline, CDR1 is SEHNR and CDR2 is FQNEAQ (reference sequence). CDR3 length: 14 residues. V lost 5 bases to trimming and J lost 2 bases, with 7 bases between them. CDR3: CASSANTGANVLTF. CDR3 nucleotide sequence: TGTGCCAGCAGCGCAAATACTGGGGCCAACGTCCTGACTTTC. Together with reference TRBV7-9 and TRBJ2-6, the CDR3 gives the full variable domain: DTGVSQNPRHKITKRGQNVTFRCDPISEHNRLYWYRQTLGQGPEFLTYFQNEAQLEKSRLLSDRFSAERPKGSFSTLEIQRTEQGDSAMYLCASSANTGANVLTFGAGSRLTVL.

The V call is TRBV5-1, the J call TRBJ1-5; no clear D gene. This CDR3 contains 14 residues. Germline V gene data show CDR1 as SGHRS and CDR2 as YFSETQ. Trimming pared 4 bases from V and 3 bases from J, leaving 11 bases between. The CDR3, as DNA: TGCGCCAGCAGCCCGGACGTGTACAATCAGCCCCAGCATTTT. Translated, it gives CASSPDVYNQPQHF. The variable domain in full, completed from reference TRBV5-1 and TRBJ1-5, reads KAGVTQTPRYLIKTRGQQVTLSCSPISGHRSVSWYQQTPGQGLQFLFEYFSETQRNKGNFPGRFSGRQFSNSRSEMNVSTLELGDSALYLCASSPDVYNQPQHFGDGTRLSIL.

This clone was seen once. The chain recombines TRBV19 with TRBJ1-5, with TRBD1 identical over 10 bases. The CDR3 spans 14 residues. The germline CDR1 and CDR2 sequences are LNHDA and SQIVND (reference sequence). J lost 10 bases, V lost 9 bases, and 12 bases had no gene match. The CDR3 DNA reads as TGTGCCAGCGGGACAGGGGCCTCTTTGGGCCCCCAGCATTTT. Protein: CASGTGASLGPQHF.

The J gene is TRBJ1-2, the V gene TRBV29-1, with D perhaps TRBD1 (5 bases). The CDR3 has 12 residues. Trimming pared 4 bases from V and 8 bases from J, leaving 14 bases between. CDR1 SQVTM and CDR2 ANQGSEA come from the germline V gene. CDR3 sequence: CSVGDLSLGYTF. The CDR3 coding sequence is TGCAGCGTTGGGGACCTTAGCCTCGGCTACACCTTC.

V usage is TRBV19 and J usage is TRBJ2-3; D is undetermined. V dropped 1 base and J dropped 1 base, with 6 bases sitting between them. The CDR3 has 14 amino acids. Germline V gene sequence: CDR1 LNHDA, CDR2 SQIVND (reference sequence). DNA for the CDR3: TGTGCCAGTAGTATAGCGGTTCGCACAGATACGCAGTATTTT. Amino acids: CASSIAVRTDTQYF.

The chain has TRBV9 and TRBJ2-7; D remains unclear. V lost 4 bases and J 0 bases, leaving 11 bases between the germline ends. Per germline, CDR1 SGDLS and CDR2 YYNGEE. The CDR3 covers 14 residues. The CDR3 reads CASSPRVSSYEQYF. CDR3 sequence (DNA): TGTGCCAGCAGCCCCCGGGTTAGCTCCTACGAGCAGTACTTC.

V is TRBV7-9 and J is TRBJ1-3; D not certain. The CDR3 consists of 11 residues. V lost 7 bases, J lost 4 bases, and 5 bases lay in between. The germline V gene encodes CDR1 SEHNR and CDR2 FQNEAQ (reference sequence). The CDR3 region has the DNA TGTGCCAGCACACGGGGAAACACCATATATTTT. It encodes CASTRGNTIYF.

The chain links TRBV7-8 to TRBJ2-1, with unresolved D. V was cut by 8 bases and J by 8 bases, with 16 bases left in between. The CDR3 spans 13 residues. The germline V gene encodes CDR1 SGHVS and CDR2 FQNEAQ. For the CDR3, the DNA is TGTGCCAGCTATGGCGGTGGGCTAGATGAGCAGTTCTTC. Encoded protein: CASYGGGLDEQFF.

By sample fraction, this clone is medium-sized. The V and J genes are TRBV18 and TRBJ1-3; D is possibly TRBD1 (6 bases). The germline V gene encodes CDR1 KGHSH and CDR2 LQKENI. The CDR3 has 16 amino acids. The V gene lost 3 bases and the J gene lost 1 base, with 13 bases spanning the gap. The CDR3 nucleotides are TGTGCCAGCTCACCTGCGACAGGCCTTTCTGGAAACACCATATATTTT. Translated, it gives CASSPATGLSGNTIYF.

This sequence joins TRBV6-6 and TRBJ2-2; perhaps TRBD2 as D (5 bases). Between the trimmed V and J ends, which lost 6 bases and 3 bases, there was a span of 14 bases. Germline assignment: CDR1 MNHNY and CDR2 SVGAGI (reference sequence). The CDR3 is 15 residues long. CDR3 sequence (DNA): TGTGCCAGCAGCCACGGTCGGGGATACACCGGGGAGCTGTTTTTT. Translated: CASSHGRGYTGELFF.

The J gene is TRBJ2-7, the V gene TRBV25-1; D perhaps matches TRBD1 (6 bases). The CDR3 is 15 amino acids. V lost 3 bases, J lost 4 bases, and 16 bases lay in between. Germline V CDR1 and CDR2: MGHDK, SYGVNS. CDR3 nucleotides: TGTGCCAGCAGTGACGTACAGGGTAGTATGTACGAGCAGTACTTC. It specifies CASSDVQGSMYEQYF.

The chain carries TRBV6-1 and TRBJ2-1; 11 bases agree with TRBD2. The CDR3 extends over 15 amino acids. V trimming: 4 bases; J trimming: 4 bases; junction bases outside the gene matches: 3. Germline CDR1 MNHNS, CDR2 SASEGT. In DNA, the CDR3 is TGTGCCAGCAGTGTACTAGCGGGGGATTACAATGAGCAGTTCTTC. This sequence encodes CASSVLAGDYNEQFF.

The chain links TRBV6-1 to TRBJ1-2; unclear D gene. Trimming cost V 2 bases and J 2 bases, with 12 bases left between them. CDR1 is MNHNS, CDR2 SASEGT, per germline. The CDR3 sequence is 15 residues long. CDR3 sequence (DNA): TGTGCCAGCAGTGAATTGATCACGGAAAACTATGGCTACACCTTC. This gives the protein CASSELITENYGYTF.

CDR3 sequence reads: CASSLGGKAFF. CDR3 DNA: TGTGCCAGCAGCTTGGGAGGGAAAGCTTTCTTT. The chain recombines TRBV7-9 with TRBJ1-1; no firm D call. Between the trimmed V and J ends, which lost 3 bases and 9 bases, there was a span of 8 bases. Germline CDR1 SEHNR, CDR2 FQNEAQ (reference sequence). This CDR3 spans 11 amino acids.

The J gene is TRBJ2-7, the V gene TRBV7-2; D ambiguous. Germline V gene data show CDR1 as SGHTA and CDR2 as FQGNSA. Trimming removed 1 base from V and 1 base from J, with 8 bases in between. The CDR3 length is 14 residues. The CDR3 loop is CASSLGFISYEQYF. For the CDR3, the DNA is TGTGCCAGCAGCTTAGGCTTCATTTCCTACGAGCAGTACTTC.

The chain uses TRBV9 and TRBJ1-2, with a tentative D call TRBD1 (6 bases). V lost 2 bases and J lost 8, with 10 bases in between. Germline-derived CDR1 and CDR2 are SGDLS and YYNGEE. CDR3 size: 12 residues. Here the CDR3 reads CASSVDRSGYTF. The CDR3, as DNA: TGTGCCAGCAGCGTCGACAGGAGCGGCTACACCTTC.

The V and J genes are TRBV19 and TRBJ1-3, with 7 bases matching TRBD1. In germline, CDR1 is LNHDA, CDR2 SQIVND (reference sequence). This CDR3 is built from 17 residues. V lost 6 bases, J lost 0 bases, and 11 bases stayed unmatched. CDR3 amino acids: CASRRDSGILSGNTIYF. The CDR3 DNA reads TGTGCCAGTAGACGGGACAGCGGGATCCTCTCTGGAAACACCATATATTTT. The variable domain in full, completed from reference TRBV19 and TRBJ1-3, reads DGGITQSPKYLFRKEGQNVTLSCEQNLNHDAMYWYRQDPGQGLRLIYYSQIVNDFQKGDIAEGYSVSREKKESFPLTVTSAQKNPTAFYLCASRRDSGILSGNTIYFGEGSWLTVV.

The CDR3 coding sequence is TGTGCCAGCAGCTCCCGGGGGGGGATAGATGAGCAGTTCTTC. Its protein product is CASSSRGGIDEQFF. The chain couples TRBV7-8 to TRBJ2-1; TRBD2 matches at 8 bases. The CDR3 is 14 amino acids. CDR1 is SGHVS, CDR2 FQNEAQ, per germline. With V trimmed by 4 bases and J by 8 bases, 7 bases remained unmatched.

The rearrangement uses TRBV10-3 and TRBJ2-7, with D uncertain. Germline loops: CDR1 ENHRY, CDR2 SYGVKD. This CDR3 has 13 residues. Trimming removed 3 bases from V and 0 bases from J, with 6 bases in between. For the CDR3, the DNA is TGTGCCATCAGTGATAACAACTCCTACGAGCAGTACTTC. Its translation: CAISDNNSYEQYF.

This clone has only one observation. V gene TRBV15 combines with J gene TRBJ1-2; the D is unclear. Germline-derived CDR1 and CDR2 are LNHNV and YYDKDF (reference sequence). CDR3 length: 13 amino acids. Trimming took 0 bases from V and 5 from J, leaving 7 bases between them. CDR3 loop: CATSRETGYGYTF. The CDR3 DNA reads TGTGCCACCAGCAGAGAGACGGGGTATGGCTACACCTTC.

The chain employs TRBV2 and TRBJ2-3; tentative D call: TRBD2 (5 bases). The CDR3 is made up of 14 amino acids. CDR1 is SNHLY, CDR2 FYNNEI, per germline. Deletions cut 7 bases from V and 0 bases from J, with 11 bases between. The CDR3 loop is CASKSGTSTDTQYF. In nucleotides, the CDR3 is TGTGCCAGCAAGAGCGGAACTAGCACAGATACGCAGTATTTT.

The CDR3 protein is CASSYLVTGKYEQYF. CDR3 nucleotide sequence: TGTGCCAGCAGTTACTTGGTGACAGGGAAGTACGAGCAGTACTTC. J is TRBJ2-7 and V is TRBV6-5, with 7 bases lining up with TRBD1. Germline loops: CDR1 MNHEY, CDR2 SVGAGI. The CDR3 is 15 residues long. V shed 1 base, J shed 4 bases, and the junction held 7 bases outside the gene matches.

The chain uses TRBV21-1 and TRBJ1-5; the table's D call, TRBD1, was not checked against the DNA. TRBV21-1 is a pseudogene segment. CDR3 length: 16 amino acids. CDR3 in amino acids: CASSKEGQVINQPQHF. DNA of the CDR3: TGTGCCAGCAGCAAAGAAGGACAGGTGATCAATCAGCCCCAGCATTTT.

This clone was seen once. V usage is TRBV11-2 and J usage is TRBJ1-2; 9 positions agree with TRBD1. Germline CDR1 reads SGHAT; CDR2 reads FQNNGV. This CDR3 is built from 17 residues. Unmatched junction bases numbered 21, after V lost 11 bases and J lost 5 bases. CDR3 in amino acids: CAGDPRGQGKGVYGYTF. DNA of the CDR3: TGTGCCGGCGACCCTCGGGGACAGGGAAAAGGGGTTTATGGCTACACCTTC.